A selection of T cell receptor beta chains follows, all from one sample in a study of response to subunit inactivated influenza vaccine. TCRdb re-derived calls from the RT-PCR reads in MiXCR, one entry per CDR3 protein. The table has about 780,000 distinct CDR3 sequences, roughly 18% seen once. This specimen was PBMCs from blood, taken 5 to 6 days after vaccination. All receptors come from a man aged 45-60 years who received an inactivated influenza vaccine. CDR3s include the opening cysteine and the closing phenylalanine or tryptophan. Fields, in order: clone size, D gene, J gene, V gene, CDR3 protein, CDR3 DNA. D genes are given only for firm matches. Not every row has a clone size; where given, it reads once, few, many or a size class.

clone_size: NA
d_call: TRBD1
j_call: TRBJ1-4
v_call: TRBV5-1
cdr3_aa: CASSEDRGPGEKLFF
cdr3_nt: TGCGCCAGCAGCGAAGACAGGGGGCCAGGGGAAAAACTGTTTTTT

clone_size: many
d_call: NA
j_call: TRBJ1-2
v_call: TRBV7-9
cdr3_aa: CASSLGGGEHYGYTF
cdr3_nt: TGTGCCAGCAGCTTAGGCGGAGGGGAGCACTATGGCTACACCTTC

clone_size: NA
d_call: NA
j_call: TRBJ1-4
v_call: TRBV12-3/TRBV12-4
cdr3_aa: CASSLQGLANEKLFF
cdr3_nt: TGTGCCAGCAGTTTACAGGGGTTGGCTAATGAAAAACTGTTTTTT

clone_size: NA
d_call: TRBD1
j_call: TRBJ1-5
v_call: TRBV6-1
cdr3_aa: CASSPGQRNQPQHF
cdr3_nt: TGTGCCAGCAGCCCGGGACAGAGAAATCAGCCCCAGCATTTT

clone_size: NA
d_call: TRBD1
j_call: TRBJ2-7
v_call: TRBV7-9
cdr3_aa: CASSVWTGETYEQYF
cdr3_nt: TGTGCCAGCAGCGTATGGACAGGGGAGACCTACGAGCAGTACTTC

clone_size: many
d_call: NA
j_call: TRBJ1-5
v_call: TRBV20-1
cdr3_aa: CSARDLRHDSNQPQHF
cdr3_nt: TGCAGTGCTAGAGATCTTCGCCACGATAGCAATCAGCCCCAGCATTTT

clone_size: NA
d_call: NA
j_call: TRBJ2-7
v_call: TRBV30
cdr3_aa: CAWSTDYEQYF
cdr3_nt: TGTGCCTGGAGTACCGACTACGAGCAGTACTTC

clone_size: few
d_call: TRBD1
j_call: TRBJ1-3
v_call: TRBV7-2
cdr3_aa: CASSTWTGGMGNTIYF
cdr3_nt: TGTGCCAGCAGCACCTGGACAGGGGGCATGGGAAACACCATATATTTT

clone_size: NA
d_call: NA
j_call: TRBJ1-5
v_call: TRBV12-3/TRBV12-4
cdr3_aa: CASTEGTSNQPQHF
cdr3_nt: TGTGCCAGCACGGAGGGAACGAGCAATCAGCCCCAGCATTTT

clone_size: NA
d_call: NA
j_call: TRBJ1-4
v_call: TRBV20-1
cdr3_aa: CSARIGGPELFF
cdr3_nt: TGCAGTGCCAGAATAGGCGGTCCGGAACTGTTTTTT

clone_size: many
d_call: NA
j_call: TRBJ1-2
v_call: TRBV12-3/TRBV12-4
cdr3_aa: CASSFGRGRGYTF
cdr3_nt: TGTGCCAGCAGTTTTGGACGGGGACGTGGCTACACCTTC

clone_size: few
d_call: NA
j_call: TRBJ2-4
v_call: TRBV20-1
cdr3_aa: CSAPSRNIQYF
cdr3_nt: TGCAGTGCGCCCTCTAGAAACATTCAGTACTTC

clone_size: few
d_call: NA
j_call: TRBJ1-3
v_call: TRBV20-1
cdr3_aa: CSARDHSSGNTIYF
cdr3_nt: TGCAGTGCTAGAGATCATAGCTCTGGAAACACCATATATTTT

clone_size: few
d_call: NA
j_call: TRBJ2-5
v_call: TRBV12-3/TRBV12-4
cdr3_aa: CASGIRETQYF
cdr3_nt: TGTGCCAGCGGTATCCGGGAGACCCAGTACTTC

clone_size: many
d_call: TRBD2
j_call: TRBJ2-1
v_call: TRBV7-9
cdr3_aa: CASSLSGGVNNEQFF
cdr3_nt: TGTGCCAGCAGCTTATCGGGGGGAGTAAACAATGAGCAGTTCTTC

clone_size: NA
d_call: NA
j_call: TRBJ2-3
v_call: TRBV20-1
cdr3_aa: CSAPRTASTPYGAQYF
cdr3_nt: TGCAGTGCTCCCAGGACGGCCTCGACGCCATATGGTGCGCAGTATTTT

clone_size: few
d_call: NA
j_call: TRBJ1-5
v_call: TRBV6-1
cdr3_aa: CASSRWGGTVDQPQHF
cdr3_nt: TGTGCCAGCAGCAGGTGGGGAGGTACAGTAGATCAGCCCCAGCATTTT

clone_size: NA
d_call: NA
j_call: TRBJ1-5
v_call: TRBV10-2
cdr3_aa: CASTKGLGNQPQHF
cdr3_nt: TGCGCCAGCACCAAGGGACTGGGGAATCAGCCCCAGCATTTT

clone_size: NA
d_call: TRBD2
j_call: TRBJ2-1
v_call: TRBV11-2
cdr3_aa: CASMQGLAYNEQFF
cdr3_nt: TGTGCCAGTATGCAGGGACTAGCGTACAATGAGCAGTTCTTC

clone_size: NA
d_call: TRBD2
j_call: TRBJ2-3
v_call: TRBV7-8
cdr3_aa: CASSKKTSGSLNTDTQYF
cdr3_nt: TGTGCCAGCAGTAAAAAGACAAGCGGGAGTCTGAACACAGATACGCAGTATTTT

clone_size: few
d_call: NA
j_call: TRBJ2-5
v_call: TRBV5-1
cdr3_aa: CASSLVQPQETQYF
cdr3_nt: TGCGCCAGCAGCTTGGTTCAGCCCCAAGAGACCCAGTACTTC

clone_size: few
d_call: NA
j_call: TRBJ2-2
v_call: TRBV20-1
cdr3_aa: CSARQLVTGELFF
cdr3_nt: TGCAGTGCCCGCCAGCTAGTCACCGGGGAGCTGTTTTTT

clone_size: few
d_call: TRBD2
j_call: TRBJ2-7
v_call: TRBV20-1
cdr3_aa: CSARLGAGVYEQYF
cdr3_nt: TGCAGTGCTAGACTCGGGGCGGGAGTCTACGAGCAGTACTTC

clone_size: NA
d_call: NA
j_call: TRBJ2-2
v_call: TRBV20-1
cdr3_aa: CSARISGLDTGELFF
cdr3_nt: TGCAGTGCCCGCATCTCCGGGCTGGACACCGGGGAGCTGTTTTTT

clone_size: many
d_call: TRBD1
j_call: TRBJ2-7
v_call: TRBV29-1
cdr3_aa: CSVTTRDRGIHEQYF
cdr3_nt: TGCAGCGTTACGACTCGGGACAGGGGCATCCACGAGCAGTACTTC

clone_size: NA
d_call: TRBD1
j_call: TRBJ1-1
v_call: TRBV7-2
cdr3_aa: CASSSWTGARTEAFF
cdr3_nt: TGTGCCAGCAGCTCGTGGACAGGGGCACGGACTGAAGCTTTCTTT

clone_size: NA
d_call: NA
j_call: TRBJ2-7
v_call: TRBV7-9
cdr3_aa: CASSLVSHGEQYF
cdr3_nt: TGTGCCAGCAGCTTAGTCTCTCACGGCGAGCAGTACTTC

clone_size: NA
d_call: TRBD2
j_call: TRBJ2-1
v_call: TRBV20-1
cdr3_aa: CSARDTSGRYNEQFF
cdr3_nt: TGCAGTGCTAGAGATACTAGCGGGAGGTACAATGAGCAGTTCTTC

clone_size: many
d_call: NA
j_call: TRBJ2-1
v_call: TRBV12-3/TRBV12-4
cdr3_aa: CASSLAGHHNEQFF
cdr3_nt: TGTGCCAGCAGTTTAGCGGGACACCACAATGAGCAGTTCTTC

clone_size: NA
d_call: TRBD2
j_call: TRBJ2-7
v_call: TRBV28
cdr3_aa: CASSELRLAGNSYEQYF
cdr3_nt: TGTGCCAGCAGCGAACTACGACTAGCGGGAAACTCCTACGAGCAGTACTTC

clone_size: few
d_call: NA
j_call: TRBJ2-1
v_call: TRBV13
cdr3_aa: CASSTQRWSSYNEQFF
cdr3_nt: TGTGCCAGCAGTACTCAGCGGTGGAGCTCCTACAATGAGCAGTTCTTC

clone_size: many
d_call: TRBD1
j_call: TRBJ2-5
v_call: TRBV12-3/TRBV12-4
cdr3_aa: CASSPNGQGSGETQYF
cdr3_nt: TGTGCCAGCAGCCCCAACGGACAGGGGAGCGGGGAGACCCAGTACTTC

clone_size: NA
d_call: NA
j_call: TRBJ1-2
v_call: TRBV12-3/TRBV12-4
cdr3_aa: CASSLQGSTYGYTF
cdr3_nt: TGTGCCAGCAGTTTACAGGGGTCGACCTATGGCTACACCTTC

clone_size: NA
d_call: TRBD1
j_call: TRBJ1-6
v_call: TRBV29-1
cdr3_aa: CSVSLSGQANSPLHF
cdr3_nt: TGCAGCGTTTCTCTGTCGGGACAGGCTAATTCACCCCTCCACTTT

clone_size: few
d_call: NA
j_call: TRBJ1-6
v_call: TRBV6-2/TRBV6-3
cdr3_aa: CASSQTPAFGFYLHF
cdr3_nt: TGTGCCAGCAGTCAGACTCCAGCATTTGGCTTCTACCTCCACTTT

clone_size: NA
d_call: NA
j_call: TRBJ1-1
v_call: TRBV7-2
cdr3_aa: CASSHRTGGGLNTEAFF
cdr3_nt: TGTGCCAGCAGCCACCGGACCGGCGGGGGACTGAACACTGAAGCTTTCTTT

clone_size: few
d_call: NA
j_call: TRBJ1-1
v_call: TRBV6-4
cdr3_aa: CASSVVGEAFF
cdr3_nt: TGTGCCAGCAGTGTTGTGGGTGAAGCTTTCTTT

clone_size: once
d_call: TRBD2
j_call: TRBJ2-7
v_call: TRBV19
cdr3_aa: CASSKTGLAGLYEQYF
cdr3_nt: TGTGCCAGTAGTAAAACTGGACTAGCGGGACTATACGAGCAGTACTTC

clone_size: NA
d_call: NA
j_call: TRBJ2-1
v_call: TRBV6-2/TRBV6-3
cdr3_aa: CASARRRDYNEQFF
cdr3_nt: TGTGCCAGCGCTAGAAGGAGAGACTACAATGAGCAGTTCTTC

clone_size: NA
d_call: NA
j_call: TRBJ1-4
v_call: TRBV12-3/TRBV12-4
cdr3_aa: CASSIESRNEKLFF
cdr3_nt: TGTGCCAGCAGCATCGAGAGCCGGAATGAAAAACTGTTTTTT

clone_size: many
d_call: TRBD2
j_call: TRBJ2-7
v_call: TRBV10-3
cdr3_aa: CAISESRTSGGEQYF
cdr3_nt: TGTGCCATCAGTGAGTCTCGGACTAGCGGGGGCGAGCAGTACTTC

clone_size: NA
d_call: TRBD2
j_call: TRBJ2-3
v_call: TRBV9
cdr3_aa: CASSVPSAGGTDTQYF
cdr3_nt: TGTGCCAGCAGCGTTCCTAGCGCGGGAGGGACAGATACGCAGTATTTT

clone_size: many
d_call: NA
j_call: TRBJ2-1
v_call: TRBV20-1
cdr3_aa: CSALRRLNYNEQFF
cdr3_nt: TGCAGTGCCTTACGTCGACTAAATTACAATGAGCAGTTCTTC

clone_size: NA
d_call: NA
j_call: TRBJ1-1
v_call: TRBV7-2
cdr3_aa: CASSLVPGEGEAFF
cdr3_nt: TGTGCCAGCAGCTTAGTTCCGGGGGAAGGGGAAGCTTTCTTT

clone_size: few
d_call: NA
j_call: TRBJ2-1
v_call: TRBV12-3/TRBV12-4
cdr3_aa: CASSSQVRRRNEQFF
cdr3_nt: TGTGCCAGCAGTTCTCAGGTTAGGAGGCGCAATGAGCAGTTCTTC